These 9 T cell receptor beta chains share one sample of origin, sequenced in a study of shared clonotypes between healthy human individuals. Measured with immunoSEQ multiplex PCR; TCRdb has only the in-frame clones, and not every one. The sample yields under 2,000,000 clones, 85% to 95% seen once. As defined, naive CD8 cells were CD45RO-negative and positively selected for CCR7, with terminally differentiated effector memory CD45RA+ cells excluded. Input material: naive CD8+ T cells sorted from blood. Receptors were obtained from a man between 18 and 35 years old in good health.

This chain uses TRBV7-9 with TRBJ2-7; weak D call: TRBD1 (5 bases). Trimming removed 1 base from V and 2 bases from J, with 18 bases in between. Germline lookup yields CDR1 SEHNR and CDR2 FQNEAQ (reference sequence). This CDR3 spans 17 amino acids. The CDR3 protein is CASSLGWGSLDAYEQYF. The CDR3 DNA sequence: TGTGCCAGCAGCTTAGGTTGGGGCTCCTTGGACGCCTACGAGCAGTACTTC.

The chain has TRBV2 and TRBJ2-5; no firm D call. The germline V gene encodes CDR1 SNHLY and CDR2 FYNNEI. V was shortened by 5 bases and J by 5 bases, with 12 bases between the two germline ends. This CDR3 spans 13 amino acids. This CDR3 reads CASSPTSPETQYF. The CDR3 DNA follows: TGTGCCAGCAGTCCGACCAGCCCGGAGACCCAGTACTTC.

The CDR3 is CASSLIAGGIDTQYF. Here the CDR3 DNA reads TGTGCCAGCAGTTTAATAGCGGGGGGCATAGATACGCAGTATTTT. This chain links TRBV28 with TRBJ2-3; 10 bases are shared with TRBD2. Germline V gene sequence: CDR1 MDHEN, CDR2 SYDVKM. The V segment lost 2 bases and the J segment 5 bases; nucleotides outside the gene matches: 4. This CDR3 region has 15 residues.

This chain links TRBV5-6 with TRBJ2-1; D is possibly TRBD2 (5 bases). The V end lost 0 bases, the J end lost 7 bases, and 20 bases lay between the germline ends. This CDR3 has 17 residues. Germline assignment: CDR1 SGHDT and CDR2 YYEEEE. CDR3 sequence: CASSLVGVEFWLNEQFF. DNA for the CDR3: TGTGCCAGCAGCTTGGTCGGGGTAGAGTTTTGGTTGAATGAGCAGTTCTTC.

Regarding this clone: The sample holds other DNA sequences that translate to the same CDR3. The V gene is TRBV9, the J gene TRBJ1-1, with D possibly matching TRBD1 (5 bases). The CDR3 is made up of 13 amino acids. The V gene's germline CDR1 is SGDLS and CDR2 YYNGEE. The V end lost 4 bases, the J end lost 2 bases, and 9 bases lay between the germline ends. This CDR3 is CASSPTGNTEAFF. The CDR3 coding sequence is TGTGCCAGCAGCCCCACAGGCAACACTGAAGCTTTCTTT.

This chain links TRBV28 with TRBJ1-5; the match to TRBD1 covers 8 bases. This CDR3 comprises 14 residues. The germline V gene has CDR1 MDHEN and CDR2 SYDVKM. V lost 5 bases, J lost 5 bases, and 5 bases stayed unmatched. CDR3 loop: CASSGTGRYQPQHF. CDR3 sequence (DNA): TGTGCCAGCAGTGGGACAGGTCGGTATCAGCCCCAGCATTTT.

This sequence joins TRBV2 and TRBJ2-7; D call uncertain. Trimming removed 5 bases from V and 2 bases from J, with 16 bases in between. The germline V gene encodes CDR1 SNHLY and CDR2 FYNNEI. The CDR3 has 15 amino acids. CDR3 loop: CASSPEVAQPYEQYF. The CDR3 region has the DNA TGTGCCAGCAGTCCCGAGGTAGCCCAACCCTACGAGCAGTACTTC.

The J gene is TRBJ1-1, the V gene TRBV5-1; no clear D. The CDR3 runs 14 residues. The V gene's germline CDR1 is SGHRS and CDR2 YFSETQ. V lost 2 bases and J 3 bases, leaving 11 bases between the germline ends. CDR3 in amino acids: CASSFLGWDTEAFF. The CDR3 nucleotides read TGCGCCAGCAGCTTTTTGGGCTGGGACACTGAAGCTTTCTTT.

The chain is built from TRBV2 and TRBJ2-7, with D possibly TRBD2 on 5 matching bases. Trimming pared 4 bases from V and 3 bases from J, leaving 13 bases between. Germline CDR1 is SNHLY and CDR2 is FYNNEI. The CDR3 covers 14 residues. The CDR3 is CASSGSGDVYEQYF. In DNA form, the CDR3 reads TGTGCCAGCAGTGGGTCCGGGGATGTCTACGAGCAGTACTTC.